A single sample is the source of the 26 T cell receptor beta chains below, sequenced in a study of T cell changes during pregnancy in multiple sclerosis. The data were produced by immunoSEQ multiplex PCR, yet TCRdb's version contains in-frame clones alone and is incomplete. The sample consists of under 85,000 clones, about nine tenths of them appearing once. The sample consisted of peripheral blood, taken in the third trimester of pregnancy. All receptors derive from a female donor with multiple sclerosis, enrolled in a pregnancy study.

The chain has TRBV12-5 and TRBJ1-1; D unresolved. CDR1 is LGHNT and CDR2 is FRNRAP in the germline V gene. The CDR3 loop spans 12 amino acids. Between the trimmed V and J ends, which lost 6 bases and 4 bases, there was a span of 9 bases. CDR3 amino acids: CASGRMGTEAFF. CDR3 sequence (DNA): TGTGCTAGTGGCAGGATGGGCACTGAAGCTTTCTTT.

This chain connects TRBV6-1 to TRBJ2-7, with D perhaps matching TRBD1 (5 bases). The length of the CDR3 is 15 residues. Germline-derived CDR1 and CDR2 are MNHNS and SASEGT. Trimming left V 0 bases short and J 3 bases short, with 12 bases between. The CDR3 DNA reads as TGTGCCAGCAGTGAAGCGTCTGACAGATTCTACGAGCAGTACTTC. Translation: CASSEASDRFYEQYF.

V usage is TRBV30 and J usage is TRBJ1-1; D ambiguous. This CDR3 has 15 amino acids. The V and J ends lost 3 bases and 0 bases respectively, with 14 bases between them. The V gene's germline CDR1 is GTSNPN and CDR2 SVGIG (reference sequence). This CDR3 reads CAWSVILALNTEAFF. The CDR3 nucleotides read TGTGCCTGGAGCGTCATCCTAGCCTTGAACACTGAAGCTTTCTTT.

The chain couples TRBV11-3 to TRBJ1-5; possible D gene TRBD1, 5 bases. CDR3 length: 17 residues. V gave up 0 bases and J gave up 1 base, with 13 bases separating them. Germline V gives CDR1 SGHNT, CDR2 YENEEA. The CDR3 bases are TGTGCCAGCAGCTTAGATTTCCGGGGGGTGAGCAATCAGCCCCAGCATTTT. Encoded protein: CASSLDFRGVSNQPQHF. The whole variable domain, remainder taken from reference TRBV11-3 and TRBJ1-5, is EAGVVQSPRYKIIEKKQPVAFWCNPISGHNTLYWYLQNLGQGPELLIRYENEEAVDDSQLPKDRFSAERLKGVDSTLKIQPAELGDSAVYLCASSLDFRGVSNQPQHFGDGTRLSIL.

This chain joins TRBV29-1 and TRBJ1-2; TRBD1 might be the D (5 bases). The CDR3 totals 15 residues. V lost 7 bases and J 4 bases, leaving 22 bases between the germline ends. Per the germline V gene, CDR1 is SQVTM and CDR2 is ANQGSEA. CDR3 DNA sequence: TGCAGCGCCCTCGTGGAGGCGGGGACCCGCTATGGCTACACCTTC. Its protein product is CSALVEAGTRYGYTF.

The V gene is TRBV7-7, the J gene TRBJ2-7, with D unresolved. V was cut by 0 bases and J by 0 bases, with 12 bases left in between. The CDR3 consists of 16 residues. Germline loops: CDR1 SSHAT, CDR2 FNYEAQ (reference sequence). The CDR3 DNA follows: TGTGCCAGCAGCTTAGCGGCAGTCCCCAGCTCCTACGAGCAGTACTTC. The encoded protein is CASSLAAVPSSYEQYF.

The V gene is TRBV19, the J gene TRBJ1-5; weak D call: TRBD1 (5 bases). V gave up 5 bases and J gave up 6 bases, with 11 bases separating them. Per germline, CDR1 LNHDA and CDR2 SQIVND (reference sequence). The CDR3 contains 13 residues. The CDR3 DNA sequence: TGTGCCAGTAGTGGGGGAGGGAGTCAGCCCCAGCATTTT. Its translation: CASSGGGSQPQHF.

J is TRBJ2-3 and V is TRBV5-1, with D maybe TRBD2 (6 bases). The germline V gene has CDR1 SGHRS and CDR2 YFSETQ. V was pared by 4 bases and J by 6 bases, with 15 bases between. This CDR3 has 14 residues. The CDR3 nucleotides read TGCGCCAGCAGCAGGACGGACTACGCTGATACGCAGTATTTT. This codes for CASSRTDYADTQYF.

V is TRBV18 and J is TRBJ1-1, with TRBD1 matching over 7 bases. Germline V gene data show CDR1 as KGHSH and CDR2 as LQKENI. The V and J ends lost 3 bases and 3 bases, in that order; junction bases with no gene match: 7. This CDR3 region has 15 residues. The CDR3 DNA sequence: TGTGCCAGCTCACCCAGGGGGACGAGGGACACTGAAGCTTTCTTT. It specifies CASSPRGTRDTEAFF. Supplemented by reference TRBV18 and TRBJ1-1, the full variable domain reads NAGVMQNPRHLVRRRGQEARLRCSPMKGHSHVYWYRQLPEEGLKFMVYLQKENIIDESGMPKERFSAEFPKEGPSILRIQQVVRGDSAAYFCASSPRGTRDTEAFFGQGTRLTVV.

The chain couples TRBV19 to TRBJ1-3; D gene ambiguous. The CDR3 has 16 residues. Trimming took off 5 bases at V and 8 bases at J, with 22 bases between the two ends. From germline, CDR1 is LNHDA and CDR2 SQIVND (reference sequence). The CDR3 reads CASSLSGLNPSHTIYF. The CDR3 DNA sequence: TGTGCCAGTAGTCTATCGGGGTTGAACCCGAGTCACACCATATATTTT. The full variable domain, rest sourced from reference TRBV19 and TRBJ1-3, is DGGITQSPKYLFRKEGQNVTLSCEQNLNHDAMYWYRQDPGQGLRLIYYSQIVNDFQKGDIAEGYSVSREKKESFPLTVTSAQKNPTAFYLCASSLSGLNPSHTIYFGEGSWLTVV.

The chain uses TRBV4-1 and TRBJ1-5; D may be TRBD1 (5 bases). The CDR3 extends over 17 amino acids. V dropped 4 bases and J dropped 0 bases, with 16 bases sitting between them. Germline CDR1 MGHRA, CDR2 YSYEKL. The CDR3 is CASSPGNMAYSNQPQHF. In DNA, the CDR3 is TGCGCCAGCAGCCCAGGGAATATGGCTTATAGCAATCAGCCCCAGCATTTT.

The J gene is TRBJ2-5, the V gene TRBV6-5; D uncertain. The ends were cut back, 8 bases at V and 1 base at J, with 17 bases in the middle. Germline CDR1 reads MNHEY; CDR2 reads SVGAGI. The CDR3 contains 15 residues. Here the CDR3 reads CASPPPGNLQETQYF. Here the CDR3 DNA reads TGTGCCAGCCCGCCTCCGGGTAACCTCCAAGAGACCCAGTACTTC.

The CDR3 region has the DNA TGTGCCAGCAGCCTATACTACGAGCAGTACTTC. Translated: CASSLYYEQYF. The V and J genes are TRBV2 and TRBJ2-7; D is unclear. The V end was cut by 6 bases, the J end by 3 bases, with 6 bases between. Per the germline V gene, CDR1 is SNHLY and CDR2 is FYNNEI. The CDR3 covers 11 residues.

The chain joins TRBV18 to TRBJ1-6; 11 nucleotides match TRBD1. The CDR3 is 17 amino acids. V dropped 0 bases and J dropped 6; count of bases not matched to a gene: 4. Germline loops: CDR1 KGHSH, CDR2 LQKENI. DNA for the CDR3: TGTGCCAGCTCACCACCGGGACAGGGGGTTGGTAATTCACCCCTCCACTTT. Translated, it gives CASSPPGQGVGNSPLHF.

This clone has only one observation. This chain joins TRBV6-1 and TRBJ1-3; tentatively, D is TRBD1 (6 bases). Germline V gene sequence: CDR1 MNHNS, CDR2 SASEGT. V was cut by 6 bases and J by 0 bases, with 12 bases left in between. There are 15 residues in the CDR3. The CDR3 bases are TGTGCCAGCAGGGGTGAACAGGGCTCTGGAAACACCATATATTTT. This encodes CASRGEQGSGNTIYF.

CDR3 residues: CASSSIRGQGGYTF. The CDR3 DNA is TGTGCCAGCAGTTCCATCAGGGGGCAGGGGGGCTACACCTTC. The chain employs TRBV2 and TRBJ1-2; 8 positions match TRBD1. V lost 5 bases to trimming and J lost 8 bases; unmatched junction nucleotides: 10. The germline gives CDR1 SNHLY, CDR2 FYNNEI. The CDR3 runs 14 residues.

The chain is built from TRBV4-2 and TRBJ1-2, with 10 bases lining up with TRBD1. Looked up from germline, CDR1 is LGHNA and CDR2 is YNFKEQ. The ends lost 3 bases at V and 2 bases at J; junction bases unmatched: 6. This CDR3 is built from 16 residues. The CDR3 nucleotides read TGTGCCAGCAGCCATTGGAGGACAGGGGGAAACTATGGCTACACCTTC. The encoded protein is CASSHWRTGGNYGYTF.

This chain links TRBV6-5 with TRBJ1-2; weak D call: TRBD1 (5 bases). In germline, CDR1 is MNHEY, CDR2 SVGAGI. V lost 3 bases to trimming and J lost 3 bases, with 11 bases between them. This CDR3 comprises 14 residues. The CDR3 region has the DNA TGTGCCAGCAGTTATTCGGGCAGGGACTATGGCTACACCTTC. It specifies CASSYSGRDYGYTF.

The chain is built from TRBV14 and TRBJ1-1, with D possibly matching TRBD1 (5 bases). CDR1 SGHDN and CDR2 FVKESK come from the germline V gene. CDR3 size: 15 residues. The V and J ends lost 5 bases and 9 bases respectively, with 22 bases between them. Here the CDR3 reads CASSLVRGQATQAFF. The CDR3 bases are TGTGCCAGCAGCTTAGTGCGGGGCCAGGCGACCCAAGCTTTCTTT.

The V gene is TRBV19, the J gene TRBJ1-4, with D uncertain. Germline values: CDR1 LNHDA, CDR2 SQIVND (reference sequence). Trimming took 4 bases from V and 9 from J, leaving 21 bases between them. This CDR3 contains 16 residues. The CDR3: CASSTLTYGLMKKLFF. For the CDR3, the DNA is TGTGCCAGTAGTACCCTTACCTACGGTCTCATGAAAAAACTGTTTTTT.

The chain is built from TRBV19 and TRBJ1-3, with D unresolved. CDR1 and CDR2 from the germline V gene are LNHDA and SQIVND (reference sequence). V dropped 5 bases and J dropped 2 bases, with 13 bases sitting between them. CDR3 length equals 15 residues. CDR3 sequence: CASSLRQRAGNTIYF. DNA for the CDR3: TGTGCCAGTAGTCTAAGGCAGAGGGCTGGAAACACCATATATTTT.

The rearrangement joins TRBV30 to TRBJ2-4; 9 bases are shared with TRBD2. CDR3 length: 17 amino acids. With 0 bases clipped from V and 7 bases from J, the junction kept 13 bases outside the gene matches. Germline-derived CDR1 and CDR2 are GTSNPN and SVGIG (reference sequence). The CDR3 DNA reads as TGTGCCTGGAGTGTACTCGGGCGGGGGGGTTTGTTTAACATTCAGTACTTC. It yields the protein CAWSVLGRGGLFNIQYF.

This rearrangement joins TRBV5-5 to TRBJ2-3, with 7 bases fitting TRBD2. The CDR3 runs 15 residues. The germline CDR1 and CDR2 sequences are SGHKS and YYEKEE (reference sequence). Trimming cost V 4 bases and J 3 bases; bases outside gene matches: 8. As DNA, the CDR3 is TGTGCCAGCAGCGTCTGGGAGGGTTTGACAGATACGCAGTATTTT. Encoded protein: CASSVWEGLTDTQYF.

This clone has just one count. V usage is TRBV29-1 and J usage is TRBJ1-1; perhaps TRBD1 as D (5 bases). The germline gives CDR1 SQVTM, CDR2 ANQGSEA. The length of the CDR3 is 13 residues. Trimming removed 4 bases at V and 0 bases at J, with 9 bases between. The CDR3 reads CSVAGQMNTEAFF. The CDR3 coding sequence is TGCAGCGTTGCCGGACAAATGAACACTGAAGCTTTCTTT.

The chain links TRBV6-5 to TRBJ1-2, with TRBD1 identical over 11 bases. Per the germline V gene, CDR1 is MNHEY and CDR2 is SVGAGI. There are 13 residues in the CDR3. The trim removed 6 bases at V and 6 bases at J, leaving 3 bases unmatched. CDR3 loop: CASSRTGGHGYTF. DNA for the CDR3: TGTGCCAGCAGCCGGACAGGGGGCCATGGCTACACCTTC.

The V call is TRBV2, the J call TRBJ2-5; TRBD1 aligns across 8 bases. This CDR3 contains 13 residues. Looked up from germline, CDR1 is SNHLY and CDR2 is FYNNEI. The V and J ends lost 6 bases and 7 bases, in that order; junction bases with no gene match: 7. CDR3 bases: TGTGCCAGCAGGGGGACAACAGGGGGGACCCAGTACTTC. Translation: CASRGTTGGTQYF.